Following are 30 T cell receptor beta chains from one sample sequenced in a study of blood T cell repertoires in COVID-19. Using immunoSEQ multiplex PCR, the repertoire was profiled, and TCRdb retains in-frame clones only, with some absent. The data contain roughly 45,000 clones, roughly nine tenths of them singletons. What was sequenced was peripheral blood. These receptors were collected from a human donor in a cohort sampled during active COVID-19.

The genes are TRBV6-1 and TRBJ1-2; 9 bases match TRBD1. V was clipped by 4 bases and J by 5 bases; unmatched bases: 17. The V gene's germline CDR1 is MNHNS and CDR2 SASEGT. This CDR3 region has 18 residues. CDR3 coding DNA: TGTGCCAGCAGTGGACACCGGGACAGGGAGCCAAGGGGGTATGGCTACACCTTC. Protein: CASSGHRDREPRGYGYTF.

This chain links TRBV25-1 with TRBJ2-7; D ambiguous. This CDR3 is 13 amino acids long. The germline V gene encodes CDR1 MGHDK and CDR2 SYGVNS. With 4 bases removed from V and 2 bases from J, the gap between germline ends came to 9 bases. The CDR3 reads CASSVSGTYEQYF. DNA for the CDR3: TGTGCCAGCAGTGTCTCAGGTACCTACGAGCAGTACTTC.

The chain carries TRBV11-2 and TRBJ1-2; 7 nucleotides align to TRBD1. V trimming: 2 bases; J trimming: 5 bases; junction bases outside the gene matches: 8. This CDR3 comprises 15 residues. Germline CDR1 reads SGHAT; CDR2 reads FQNNGV. The CDR3 reads CASSLSSGTDYGYTF. The CDR3 bases are TGTGCCAGCAGCTTAAGTTCCGGGACAGATTATGGCTACACCTTC.

This chain connects TRBV28 to TRBJ2-7; 11 nucleotides line up with TRBD1. This CDR3 is built from 15 residues. The germline V gene has CDR1 MDHEN and CDR2 SYDVKM. V shed 1 base, J shed 4 bases, and the junction held 3 bases outside the gene matches. The CDR3 bases are TGTGCCAGCAGTTTATTAGGGGACAGGGGGTACGAGCAGTACTTC. Amino acids: CASSLLGDRGYEQYF.

This clone came up once. The chain carries TRBV29-1 and TRBJ1-1; 8 nucleotides align to TRBD1. The CDR3 has 15 residues. In germline, CDR1 is SQVTM, CDR2 ANQGSEA. The trim removed 5 bases at V and 4 bases at J, leaving 12 bases unmatched. The DNA for the CDR3 is TGCAGCGTTTATGGCCGGGCAGGGGGCGGCACTGAAGCTTTCTTT. Its protein product is CSVYGRAGGGTEAFF.

The V call is TRBV19, the J call TRBJ1-5; tentatively, D is TRBD1 (6 bases). The CDR3 sequence is 14 residues long. Germline V gene data show CDR1 as LNHDA and CDR2 as SQIVND (reference sequence). Trimming took 6 bases from V and 4 from J, leaving 13 bases between them. CDR3 protein: CASSRYQGNQPQHF. The CDR3 DNA reads as TGTGCCAGTAGCCGTTACCAGGGGAATCAGCCCCAGCATTTT.

This chain joins TRBV4-3 and TRBJ1-3; no definite D call. The CDR3 spans 15 residues. Germline V gives CDR1 LGHNA, CDR2 YSLEER. Trimming cost V 0 bases and J 0 bases, with 6 bases left between them. CDR3 sequence (DNA): TGCGCCAGCAGCCAAGAGGCGGACTCTGGAAACACCATATATTTT. This translates into CASSQEADSGNTIYF.

This sequence joins TRBV29-1 and TRBJ1-2, with 8 positions matching TRBD1. The CDR3 sequence is 14 residues long. The germline gives CDR1 SQVTM, CDR2 ANQGSEA. The V and J ends lost 4 bases and 3 bases, in that order; junction bases with no gene match: 7. CDR3 DNA: TGCAGCGTTGGGCCGACAGGGGCTGACTATGGCTACACCTTC. Its translation: CSVGPTGADYGYTF.

The V and J genes are TRBV3-1 (or the pseudogene TRBV3-2) and TRBJ1-2; no clear D gene. Germline CDR1 reads LGHDT; CDR2 reads YNNKEL (reference sequence). Trimming cost V 0 bases and J 4 bases, with 6 bases left between them. The CDR3 totals 13 residues. CDR3 residues: CASSQEDFYGYTF. For the CDR3, the DNA is TGTGCCAGCAGCCAAGAAGACTTCTATGGCTACACCTTC.

The chain combines TRBV21-1 with TRBJ1-1; the tabulated D call, TRBD1, remains unverified against the DNA. TRBV21-1 is assigned pseudogene status. The CDR3 runs to 16 residues. The CDR3 DNA is TGTGCCAGCAGCTTAACCGGGACAGGGTTGAACACTGAAGCTTTCTTT. This gives the protein CASSLTGTGLNTEAFF.

The chain recombines TRBV13 with TRBJ2-1, with 10 bases matching TRBD2. The V and J ends lost 0 bases and 1 base, in that order; junction bases with no gene match: 0. The germline V gene has CDR1 PRHDT and CDR2 FYEKMQ (reference sequence). This CDR3 comprises 16 residues. CDR3 coding DNA: TGTGCCAGCAGCTTAGGACTAGCGGGGTCCTACAATGAGCAGTTCTTC. It encodes CASSLGLAGSYNEQFF.

The chain employs TRBV27 and TRBJ1-2; TRBD1 matches at 10 bases. V trimming: 5 bases; J trimming: 7 bases; junction bases outside the gene matches: 13. The CDR3 runs to 16 residues. CDR1 is MNHEY and CDR2 is SMNVEV in the germline V gene (reference sequence). Here the CDR3 reads CASSPQRQGASGGYTF. The CDR3 bases are TGTGCCAGCAGTCCACAAAGACAGGGGGCGTCTGGTGGCTACACCTTC.

The chain couples TRBV4-1 to TRBJ2-7, with TRBD2 matching over 12 bases. Unmatched junction bases numbered 9, after V lost 1 base and J lost 2 bases. The CDR3 contains 18 residues. CDR1 MGHRA and CDR2 YSYEKL come from the germline V gene. Here the CDR3 reads CASSQGASGGARPYEQYF. CDR3 DNA: TGCGCCAGCAGCCAAGGGGCTAGCGGGGGGGCTCGTCCCTACGAGCAGTACTTC.

This clone was picked up a small number of times. V is TRBV12-3 or TRBV12-4 and J is TRBJ1-6, with D unclear. The V end lost 6 bases, the J end lost 7 bases, and 7 bases lay between the germline ends. The CDR3 spans 12 residues. Written as DNA, the CDR3 is TGTGCCAGCAGCTCGGTCAATTCACCCCTCCACTTT. Its translation: CASSSVNSPLHF.

The rearrangement joins TRBV29-1 to TRBJ2-7, with a weak D call TRBD1 (5 bases). In germline, CDR1 is SQVTM, CDR2 ANQGSEA. The CDR3 length is 11 residues. Trimming took off 6 bases at V and 4 bases at J, with 10 bases between the two ends. CDR3 in amino acids: CSVDQGYEQYF. Written as DNA, the CDR3 is TGCAGCGTCGACCAGGGTTACGAGCAGTACTTC.

The V gene is TRBV5-1, the J gene TRBJ1-5; D gene unclear. Trimming removed 0 bases from V and 4 bases from J, with 5 bases in between. This CDR3 spans 13 amino acids. The germline V gene has CDR1 SGHRS and CDR2 YFSETQ. CDR3 coding DNA: TGCGCCAGCAGCTTGGGAGTGAATCAGCCCCAGCATTTT. Amino acids: CASSLGVNQPQHF.

This clone was recorded a few times. The V and J genes are TRBV4-2 and TRBJ1-5, with D possibly matching TRBD1 (6 bases). This CDR3 is built from 16 residues. Trimming removed 0 bases from V and 3 bases from J, with 12 bases in between. Germline V gene lookup returns CDR1 LGHNA and CDR2 YNFKEQ. The CDR3 region has the DNA TGTGCCAGCAGCCAAGAGCGCCAGGGGATCAATCAGCCCCAGCATTTT. This translates into CASSQERQGINQPQHF.

The V gene is TRBV27, the J gene TRBJ2-1; 7 positions agree with TRBD1. The CDR3 runs to 14 residues. With V trimmed by 7 bases and J by 3 bases, 6 bases remained unmatched. Per the germline V gene, CDR1 is MNHEY and CDR2 is SMNVEV (reference sequence). The chain's CDR3 is CASTGTALYNEQFF. CDR3 DNA: TGTGCCAGCACCGGGACAGCGCTCTACAATGAGCAGTTCTTC.

The count of this clone is one. The chain joins TRBV19 to TRBJ1-1; 10 bases align to TRBD1. The CDR3 loop spans 16 amino acids. From germline, CDR1 is LNHDA and CDR2 SQIVND (reference sequence). Trimming took 7 bases from V and 1 from J; bases not matched to a gene: 9. The CDR3 region has the DNA TGTGCCAGTACTCAAAGACAGGGGGCAAGGAACACTGAAGCTTTCTTT. Its protein is CASTQRQGARNTEAFF.

The chain has TRBV27 and TRBJ1-1, with D perhaps matching TRBD1 (6 bases). This CDR3 comprises 14 residues. Per germline, CDR1 MNHEY and CDR2 SMNVEV (reference sequence). Trimming pared 7 bases from V and 6 bases from J, leaving 18 bases between. The DNA of the CDR3 is TGTGCCAGCACCCAGTTGGGGGCGATATCTGAAGCTTTCTTT. This gives the protein CASTQLGAISEAFF.

V and J are TRBV18 and TRBJ1-5; 8 positions match TRBD1. This CDR3 region has 15 residues. Germline CDR1 KGHSH, CDR2 LQKENI. Trimming removed 3 bases from V and 5 bases from J; junction bases left unmatched: 6. CDR3 coding DNA: TGTGCCAGCTCACCCCAGGGGGCGCGGGATCAGCCCCAGCATTTT. Protein: CASSPQGARDQPQHF.

This clone was detected only a few times. V and J are TRBV5-8 and TRBJ1-6; a weak D match, TRBD1 (6 bases). This CDR3 region has 13 residues. Germline CDR1 SGHTS, CDR2 YDEGEE. Trimming pared 2 bases from V and 11 bases from J, leaving 11 bases between. CDR3 nucleotide sequence: TGTGCCAGCAGCTTTGAAGGGGGAACACCCCTCCACTTT. It yields the protein CASSFEGGTPLHF. Supplemented by reference TRBV5-8 and TRBJ1-6, the full variable domain reads EAGVTQSPTHLIKTRGQQATLRCSPISGHTSVYWYQQALGLGLQFLLWYDEGEERNRGNFPPRFSGRQFPNYSSELNVNALELEDSALYLCASSFEGGTPLHFGNGTRLTVT.

This clone was observed once. This sequence joins TRBV6-2 or TRBV6-3 and TRBJ1-5; unclear D gene. The CDR3 runs 14 residues. Germline CDR1 reads MNHEY; CDR2 reads SVGEGT. The V gene lost 6 bases and the J gene lost 0 bases, with 9 bases spanning the gap. CDR3 coding DNA: TGTGCCAGCAGCCGTCTTAATAGCAATCAGCCCCAGCATTTT. Protein sequence: CASSRLNSNQPQHF.

The chain has TRBV6-2 or TRBV6-3 and TRBJ1-6; perhaps TRBD1 as D (5 bases). This CDR3 contains 16 residues. Trimming stripped 6 bases from V and 6 bases from J, with 18 bases between. The V gene's germline CDR1 is MNHEY and CDR2 SVGEGT. This chain's CDR3 is CASSPPDRSPNSPLHF. DNA of the CDR3: TGTGCCAGCAGCCCACCCGACAGATCTCCTAATTCACCCCTCCACTTT.

The chain carries TRBV7-6 and TRBJ2-7, with 9 bases aligning to TRBD1. Germline-derived CDR1 and CDR2 are SGHVS and FNYEAQ. The ends lost 4 bases at V and 3 bases at J; junction bases unmatched: 7. The CDR3 length is 15 residues. The CDR3 DNA follows: TGTGCCAGCAGCTACCGGACAGGGGCGATCTACGAGCAGTACTTC. This encodes CASSYRTGAIYEQYF.

V usage is TRBV12-3 or TRBV12-4 and J usage is TRBJ1-6, with unresolved D. V was clipped by 5 bases and J by 7 bases, with 3 bases between them. This CDR3 is 11 amino acids long. The CDR3 is CASSLNSPLHF. Written as DNA, the CDR3 is TGTGCCAGCAGTCTAAATTCACCCCTCCACTTT.

V is TRBV6-5 and J is TRBJ1-2; D is ambiguous. This CDR3 is 14 amino acids long. V was clipped by 0 bases and J by 7 bases, with 12 bases between them. From germline, CDR1 is MNHEY and CDR2 SVGAGI. The chain's CDR3 is CASSYSSEGPGYTF. The CDR3, as DNA: TGTGCCAGCAGTTACTCGTCGGAGGGTCCTGGCTACACCTTC.

This chain links TRBV21-1 with TRBJ1-4. TRBV21-1 is flagged as a pseudogene. The CDR3 extends over 18 amino acids. The chain's CDR3 is CASSKLAGAPATNEKLFF. The CDR3 DNA reads TGTGCCAGCAGTAAGTTGGCGGGGGCCCCGGCAACTAATGAAAAACTGTTTTTT.

In its sample, this clone was seen once. This chain links TRBV10-3 with TRBJ1-1, with 7 bases matching TRBD1. The CDR3 consists of 14 residues. Germline V gives CDR1 ENHRY, CDR2 SYGVKD. With 3 bases clipped from V and 3 bases from J, the junction kept 4 bases outside the gene matches. The CDR3 region is CAISEIGQDTEAFF. The CDR3 nucleotides are TGTGCCATCAGTGAAATTGGACAGGACACTGAAGCTTTCTTT.

The V call is TRBV16, the J call TRBJ1-2, with D uncertain. Per germline, CDR1 KGHSY and CDR2 FQNENV. V lost 4 bases, J lost 8 bases, and 20 bases lay in between. CDR3 length: 15 amino acids. The CDR3 region is CASSPHRTVLKGYTF. The CDR3 nucleotides are TGTGCCAGCAGCCCCCATCGTACGGTTTTAAAAGGCTACACCTTC.